This TCR beta chain derives from a study of blood T cell repertoires in COVID-19. Overall study: Sample material is recorded as cDNA or gDNA derived from T cells, B-cell-depleted T cells, or PBMCs.

A note on this clone: Distinct nucleotide sequences in the sample also encode this CDR3.

Germline lookup yields CDR1 SEHNR and CDR2 FQNEAQ (reference sequence). V was cut by 3 bases and J by 0 bases, with 6 bases left in between. This CDR3 has 13 residues. TCRdb's copy holds only in-frame clones and misses some; the assay was immunoSEQ multiplex PCR. The sample carries roughly 100,000 clones, roughly 79% recorded once. The chain combines TRBV7-9 with TRBJ2-7; D unclear. The source of this sequence is a woman in her 70s with acute or convalescent COVID-19. The specimen was peripheral blood. CDR3 sequence: CASSLPGSYEQYF. CDR3 coding DNA: TGTGCCAGCAGCTTGCCGGGCTCCTACGAGCAGTACTTC.